Listed here are 18 T cell receptor beta chains from one sample, sequenced in a study of T-cell reconstitution after alpha-beta-depleted transplantation in children. Unique molecular identifiers featured in how the TCRbeta library was prepared. TCRdb ran MiXCR on the PCR reads and lists one entry per CDR3 protein. There are about 200,000 distinct CDR3 sequences in the sample; 6.6% occur only once, and less than 7% lies in the top ten. Sample: PBMCs, taken before TCRalphabeta/CD19-depleted stem cell transplant. The receptors derive from a boy between 2 and 15 years old with acute lymphoblastic leukemia, due to receive a stem cell transplant.

This clonotype was seen repeatedly, ten times or more. The rearrangement joins TRBV28 to TRBJ1-3; the D is unclear. The CDR3 contains 16 residues. Germline CDR1 MDHEN, CDR2 SYDVKM. The V end was cut by 6 bases, the J end by 0 bases, with 15 bases between. The CDR3 loop reads CASSGQPRPSGNTIYF. CDR3 sequence (DNA): TGTGCCAGCAGCGGGCAGCCTCGTCCCTCTGGAAACACCATATATTTT. The full variable domain, in which reference TRBV28 and TRBJ1-3 provide the parts outside the CDR3, is DVKVTQSSRYLVKRTGEKVFLECVQDMDHENMFWYRQDPGLGLRLIYFSYDVKMKEKGDIPEGYSVSREKKERFSLILESASTNQTSMYLCASSGQPRPSGNTIYFGEGSWLTVV.

This clonotype was observed many times. V is TRBV10-2 and J is TRBJ2-3; D is possibly TRBD2 (6 bases). Germline CDR1 is WSHSY and CDR2 is SAAADI. The CDR3 extends over 14 amino acids. The germline V and J ends were trimmed by 2 bases and 6 bases, with 12 bases remaining between them. The CDR3 DNA reads as TGCGCCAGCAGTGAGATTCGGGAGCTGGATACGCAGTATTTT. Its protein product is CASSEIRELDTQYF.

This clonotype was recorded at least ten times. The rearrangement uses TRBV29-1 and TRBJ2-1, with TRBD2 matching over 7 bases. Germline trimming cut 4 bases from V and 4 bases from J; bases unmatched to any gene: 4. Per the germline V gene, CDR1 is SQVTM and CDR2 is ANQGSEA. The CDR3 sequence is 13 residues long. CDR3 nucleotide sequence: TGCAGCGTTGTGACTAGCAGGTACAATGAGCAGTTCTTC. Protein sequence: CSVVTSRYNEQFF.

This clonotype was found many times. The chain employs TRBV19 and TRBJ1-1, with no clear D. CDR1 and CDR2 from the germline V gene are LNHDA and SQIVND (reference sequence). This CDR3 is 13 amino acids long. V shed 4 bases and J shed 2 bases, with 8 bases lying between them. The CDR3 sequence is CASSNRGNTEAFF. In DNA form, the CDR3 reads TGTGCCAGTAGTAATCGGGGAAACACTGAAGCTTTCTTT.

This clonotype was counted many times. V gene TRBV6-2 or TRBV6-3 combines with J gene TRBJ2-1, with TRBD2 as a possible D gene (6 bases). V lost 2 bases and J 6 bases, leaving 14 bases between the germline ends. The CDR3 covers 15 residues. CDR1 and CDR2 (germline): MNHEY, SVGEGT. The CDR3 nucleotides read TGTGCCAGCAGTTACCCGGGACGGGGGACCAATGAGCAGTTCTTC. Translating it yields CASSYPGRGTNEQFF.

This clonotype was observed many times. V gene TRBV4-2 combines with J gene TRBJ2-1; TRBD2 matches at 9 bases. Looked up from germline, CDR1 is LGHNA and CDR2 is YNFKEQ. CDR3 size: 16 residues. V lost 1 base and J lost 2; bases outside the gene matches: 3. In DNA, the CDR3 is TGTGCCAGCAGCCAAGTCGAGCGGGGGGCCTACAATGAGCAGTTCTTC. Residues: CASSQVERGAYNEQFF.

The chain is built from TRBV5-1 and TRBJ2-7; 9 nucleotides line up with TRBD1. Losses at the gene ends were 1 base for V and 6 bases for J; bases not matched to a gene: 8. CDR1 and CDR2 (germline): SGHRS, YFSETQ. CDR3 length: 15 residues. The chain's CDR3 is CASSLLGQGKGEQYF. In DNA form, the CDR3 reads TGCGCCAGCAGCTTGCTCGGACAGGGGAAAGGCGAGCAGTACTTC.

This clonotype was counted a few times. V gene TRBV28 combines with J gene TRBJ2-4; D is ambiguous. The germline CDR1 and CDR2 sequences are MDHEN and SYDVKM. This CDR3 region has 16 residues. The germline V and J ends were trimmed by 3 bases and 5 bases, with 17 bases remaining between them. CDR3 residues: CASSLWGGGGENIQYF. For the CDR3, the DNA is TGTGCCAGCAGTTTGTGGGGTGGTGGCGGCGAAAACATTCAGTACTTC.

In its sample, this clonotype was seen a few times. The chain couples TRBV30 to TRBJ1-1; D remains ambiguous. CDR1 is GTSNPN, CDR2 SVGIG, per germline (reference sequence). This CDR3 spans 12 amino acids. V was cut by 2 bases and J by 1 base, with 5 bases left in between. The CDR3 reads CAWSYGNTEAFF. CDR3 sequence (DNA): TGTGCCTGGAGTTATGGGAACACTGAAGCTTTCTTT.

This clonotype was seen repeatedly, ten times or more. The chain couples TRBV29-1 to TRBJ2-7, with 7 nucleotides matching TRBD1. In germline, CDR1 is SQVTM, CDR2 ANQGSEA. The CDR3 loop spans 16 amino acids. V lost 4 bases and J lost 0; bases outside the gene matches: 12. CDR3 residues: CSVGRMAAGGSYEQYF. CDR3 DNA: TGCAGCGTTGGACGGATGGCCGCAGGGGGCTCCTACGAGCAGTACTTC.

This clonotype was seen ten or more times. The chain links TRBV7-2 to TRBJ2-1; possible D gene TRBD1, 5 bases. V lost 5 bases and J lost 0, with 14 bases in between. From germline, CDR1 is SGHTA and CDR2 FQGNSA. CDR3 length equals 16 residues. The CDR3 region is CASSRWTLNSYNEQFF. The CDR3 DNA is TGTGCCAGCAGCCGATGGACACTCAACTCCTACAATGAGCAGTTCTTC.

This clonotype was counted only a few times. This chain uses TRBV3-1 with TRBJ2-5; no reliable D call. This CDR3 has 17 residues. V was trimmed by 0 bases and J by 1 base, leaving 15 bases between them. Germline loops: CDR1 LGHDT, CDR2 YNNKEL (reference sequence). CDR3 coding DNA: TGTGCCAGCAGCCAAGATCGTGGCTGCTTCCCCCAAGAGACCCAGTACTTC. Translated, it gives CASSQDRGCFPQETQYF.

This clonotype has ten or more counts. The chain uses TRBV16 and TRBJ1-5; D not resolved. The V gene's germline CDR1 is KGHSY and CDR2 FQNENV. The CDR3 sequence is 15 residues long. Trimming pared 0 bases from V and 6 bases from J, leaving 12 bases between. CDR3 sequence: CASSQSKGPGQPQHF. The CDR3 DNA sequence: TGTGCCAGCAGCCAATCAAAAGGTCCCGGTCAGCCCCAGCATTTT.

This clonotype has only a few counts. This chain uses TRBV7-8 with TRBJ2-1; 10 bases line up with TRBD2. Germline CDR1 SGHVS, CDR2 FQNEAQ. The trim removed 4 bases at V and 15 bases at J, leaving 15 bases unmatched. This CDR3 has 15 amino acids. In DNA, the CDR3 is TGTGCCAGCAGCTCCCGTCCCGGGACTAGCGCGATTTCGTTCTTC. This encodes CASSSRPGTSAISFF.

This clonotype was observed at least ten times. The chain recombines TRBV12-3 or TRBV12-4 with TRBJ2-5; 11 bases align to TRBD2. The CDR3 totals 16 residues. After removal of 0 bases from V and 4 bases from J, the junction contained 4 bases not matched to a gene. The CDR3 coding sequence is TGTGCCAGCAGTTTAGCGCTAGCGGGGGGCGTAGAGACCCAGTACTTC. Translation gives CASSLALAGGVETQYF.

V usage is TRBV20-1 and J usage is TRBJ2-7; D gene unclear. The CDR3 sequence is 13 residues long. The V gene lost 6 bases and the J gene lost 6 bases, with 18 bases spanning the gap. Per germline, CDR1 DFQATT and CDR2 SNEGSKA (reference sequence). Here the CDR3 DNA reads TGCAGTGCGGAGTCCGGTCGCTTTGGCGAGCAGTACTTC. Its protein product is CSAESGRFGEQYF.

This clonotype was found many times. The chain uses TRBV27 and TRBJ2-3; perhaps TRBD2 as D (5 bases). Germline lookup yields CDR1 MNHEY and CDR2 SMNVEV (reference sequence). The CDR3 has 13 residues. The V and J ends lost 6 bases and 4 bases respectively, with 11 bases between them. Here the CDR3 reads CASREGWADTQYF. The DNA of the CDR3 is TGTGCCAGCAGAGAGGGATGGGCAGATACGCAGTATTTT.

This clonotype was counted at least ten times. V usage is TRBV25-1 and J usage is TRBJ2-5, with D unclear. V was trimmed by 8 bases and J by 5 bases, leaving 6 bases between them. Germline CDR1 and CDR2: MGHDK and SYGVNS. The CDR3 runs to 10 residues. The CDR3: CASAGETQYF. CDR3 bases: TGTGCCAGCGCTGGGGAGACCCAGTACTTC.